This TCR beta chain was retrieved from a study of graft-versus-host responses after intestinal transplantation. Across the whole study: Tacrolimus and steroids were given for around 3 years to all recipients after anti-thymocyte globulin induction.

Assay: immunoSEQ multiplex PCR; the TCRdb copy retains only in-frame clones and omits some. The data contain 13,000 to 15,000 clones, around two thirds of them singletons. Lymphocytes from graft epithelium and lamina propria were isolated. Looked up from germline, CDR1 is LNHNV and CDR2 is YYDKDF (reference sequence). The CDR3 sequence is 17 residues long. Trimming removed 0 bases from V and 5 bases from J; junction bases left unmatched: 8. The TCR originated in a human patient who received an intestinal transplant, so some T cells may come from the graft donor. The chain has TRBV15 and TRBJ2-1; 9 bases align to TRBD2. The starting material was ileum tissue, obtained 16 days after intestinal transplant. CDR3 amino acids: CATSRDHPGLANNEQFF. Written as DNA, the CDR3 is TGTGCCACCAGCAGAGATCATCCAGGACTAGCGAACAATGAGCAGTTCTTC.